These T cell receptor beta chains were read from a single sample in a study of blood T cell repertoires in COVID-19. Assay: immunoSEQ multiplex PCR; the TCRdb copy retains only in-frame clones and omits some. The sample has some 130,000 clones, 84% seen once; the top ten hold 5.5%. The source material was PBMCs or T cells enriched from blood (not recorded which). The receptors derive from a man aged 40-55 years with acute COVID-19. Each CDR3 is given with its conserved first and last residue. The D gene is left open where the match is weak. Only part of the rows carry a size: once, few, many, or a class if the clone is expanded.

d_call j_call v_call clone_size cdr3_nt cdr3_aa
TRBD1 TRBJ1-5 TRBV18 few TGTGCCAGCTCAACAGGGGGCGGTCAATCGAATCAGCCCCAGCATTTT CASSTGGGQSNQPQHF
TRBD2 TRBJ2-7 TRBV3-1/TRBV3-2 - TGTGCCAGCAGCCAAGAATACGGTGCGGGGGGTTCCTACGAGCAGTACTTC CASSQEYGAGGSYEQYF
TRBD1 TRBJ2-1 TRBV4-2 once TGTGCCAGCAGCCCGGACAGGATCGGCTACAATGAGCAGTTCTTC CASSPDRIGYNEQFF
- TRBJ2-1 TRBV28 few TGTGCCAGCAGCCCTATGGCGGGGGACACCTACAATGAGCAGTTCTTC CASSPMAGDTYNEQFF
TRBD1 TRBJ2-1 TRBV28 once TGTGCCAGCAGTCTCCCCGGGACAGGGGGCTACAATGAGCAGTTCTTC CASSLPGTGGYNEQFF
- TRBJ1-5 TRBV7-2 - TGTGCCAGCAGCCTCGAGCGGGGCAATCAGCCCCAGCATTTT CASSLERGNQPQHF
- TRBJ2-2 TRBV30 - TGTGCCTGGAGTGTGAAAGCTGGCGGGGAGCTGTTTTTT CAWSVKAGGELFF
TRBD2 TRBJ2-7 TRBV5-4 - TGTGCCAGCAACGAGCGGGAGGGCTCCGACGAGCAGTACTTC CASNEREGSDEQYF
TRBD2 TRBJ2-6 TRBV10-3 - TGTGCCATCAGTGAGTCCCAGGGAGGGGCCGGGGCCAACGTCCTGACTTTC CAISESQGGAGANVLTF
TRBD1 TRBJ2-7 TRBV13 once TGTGCCAGCAGCTCTATGGACAGGTCCTACGAGCAATACTTC CASSSMDRSYEQYF
- TRBJ1-2 TRBV7-9 - TGTGCCAGCAGGTCGTCAGGGGAGCACTATGGCTACACCTTC CASRSSGEHYGYTF
TRBD1 TRBJ2-5 TRBV2 few TGTGCCAGCAGAGGCGACAGGGGTGAGACCCAGTACTTC CASRGDRGETQYF
- TRBJ1-2 TRBV10-3 - TGTGCCATCAGTGAGCCGAGTCGGGGTAACTATGGCTACACCTTC CAISEPSRGNYGYTF
TRBD1 TRBJ1-5 TRBV24-1 - TGTGCCACCAGTGAATCCACAGGGGGTGGTCAGCCCCAGCATTTT CATSESTGGGQPQHF
TRBD1 TRBJ1-3 TRBV7-2 - TGTGCCAGCAGCCGCGACAGGGATCCTGGAAACACCATATATTTT CASSRDRDPGNTIYF
TRBD2 TRBJ2-3 TRBV4-1 - TGCGCCAGCAGCCAAGATTGGGGGACTAGCGGGAGGCATACGCAGTATTTT CASSQDWGTSGRHTQYF
TRBD1 TRBJ2-1 TRBV7-2 - TGTGCCAGCAGCTTAGTCTCTACAGGGGGCTACAATGAGCAGTTCTTC CASSLVSTGGYNEQFF
- TRBJ1-1 TRBV10-2 few TGCGCCAGTCGCGGCAGGGTAGACACTGAAGCTTTCTTT CASRGRVDTEAFF
TRBD2 TRBJ2-1 TRBV19 - TGTGCCAGTAGTATAAGCGGGAGTGGCAATGAGCAGTTCTTC CASSISGSGNEQFF
- TRBJ1-2 TRBV5-6 - TGTGCCAGCAGCTTGGCACAGGACTATGGCTACACCTTC CASSLAQDYGYTF
- TRBJ1-4 TRBV18 - TGTGCCAGCGTCAACAGGGAACAAGAAAAACTGTTTTTT CASVNREQEKLFF
- TRBJ1-2 TRBV10-1 - TGCGCCAGCAGTGAGTCGAGGGACACGACGACCTATGGCTACACCTTC CASSESRDTTTYGYTF
TRBD1 TRBJ2-5 TRBV7-8 - TGTGCCAGCAGCCCTGAGAGGGTAGGAGGAACAGGGGATCGCTTGGTAGAGACCCAGTACTTC CASSPERVGGTGDRLVETQYF
TRBD2 TRBJ2-7 TRBV19 - TGTGCCAGTAGTATTGCCAGCGGGAGGGCCTACGAGCAGTACTTC CASSIASGRAYEQYF
- TRBJ1-6 TRBV28 - TGTGCCAGCAGCATACGGGAAACGTCCTATAATTCACCCCTCCACTTT CASSIRETSYNSPLHF
TRBD1 TRBJ2-7 TRBV27 - TGTGCCAGCAGAATCGGGATGACAGGGAACATCTACGAGCAGTACTTC CASRIGMTGNIYEQYF
TRBD2 TRBJ2-2 TRBV19 - TGTGCCAGTAGTATAGGAGTGGCTAGCGGGAGTTCGGGGGAGCTGTTTTTT CASSIGVASGSSGELFF
TRBD2 TRBJ2-5 TRBV7-9 - TGTGCCAGCAGCTTAGAAGCGGGGGATGTCCAAGAGACCCAGTACTTC CASSLEAGDVQETQYF